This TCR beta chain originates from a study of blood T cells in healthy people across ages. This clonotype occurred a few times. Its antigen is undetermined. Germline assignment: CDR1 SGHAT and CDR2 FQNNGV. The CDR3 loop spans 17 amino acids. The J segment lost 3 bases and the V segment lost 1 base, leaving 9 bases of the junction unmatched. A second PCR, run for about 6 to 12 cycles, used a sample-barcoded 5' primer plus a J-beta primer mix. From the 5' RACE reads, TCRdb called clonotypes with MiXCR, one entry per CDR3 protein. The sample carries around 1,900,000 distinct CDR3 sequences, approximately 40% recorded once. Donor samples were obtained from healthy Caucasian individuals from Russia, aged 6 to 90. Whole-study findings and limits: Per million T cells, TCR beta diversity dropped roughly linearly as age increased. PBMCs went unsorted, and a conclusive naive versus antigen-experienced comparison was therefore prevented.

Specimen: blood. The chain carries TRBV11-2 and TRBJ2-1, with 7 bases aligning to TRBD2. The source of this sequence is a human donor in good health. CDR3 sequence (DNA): TGTGCCAGCAGCTTAGTGGTTGGGAGGGGTGTCTACAATGAGCAGTTCTTC. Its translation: CASSLVVGRGVYNEQFF.